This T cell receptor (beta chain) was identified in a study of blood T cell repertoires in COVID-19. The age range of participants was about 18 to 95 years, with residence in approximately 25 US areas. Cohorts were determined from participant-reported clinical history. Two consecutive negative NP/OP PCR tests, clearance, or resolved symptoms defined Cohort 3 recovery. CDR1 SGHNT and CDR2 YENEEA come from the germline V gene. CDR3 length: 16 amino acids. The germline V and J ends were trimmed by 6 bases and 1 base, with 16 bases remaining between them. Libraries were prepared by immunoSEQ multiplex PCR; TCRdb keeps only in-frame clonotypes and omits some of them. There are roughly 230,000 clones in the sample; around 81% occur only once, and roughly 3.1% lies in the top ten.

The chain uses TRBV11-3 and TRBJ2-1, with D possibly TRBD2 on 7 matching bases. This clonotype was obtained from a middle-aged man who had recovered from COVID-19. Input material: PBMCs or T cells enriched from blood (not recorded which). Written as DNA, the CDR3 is TGTGCCAGCAGTCCACGGGGGGCGTCGTCCTACAATGAGCAGTTCTTC. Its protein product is CASSPRGASSYNEQFF.